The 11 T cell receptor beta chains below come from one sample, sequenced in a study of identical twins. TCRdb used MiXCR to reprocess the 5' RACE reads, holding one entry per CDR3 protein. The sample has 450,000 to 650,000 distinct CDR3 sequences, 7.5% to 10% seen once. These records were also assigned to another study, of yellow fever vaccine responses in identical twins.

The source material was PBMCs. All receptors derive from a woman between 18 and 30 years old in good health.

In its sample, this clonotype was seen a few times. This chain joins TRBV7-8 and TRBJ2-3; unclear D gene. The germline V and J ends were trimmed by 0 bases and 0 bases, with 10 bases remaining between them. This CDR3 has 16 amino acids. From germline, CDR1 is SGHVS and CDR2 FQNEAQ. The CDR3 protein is CASSLALGMSTDTQYF. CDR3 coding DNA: TGTGCCAGCAGCTTAGCCCTGGGCATGAGCACAGATACGCAGTATTTT.

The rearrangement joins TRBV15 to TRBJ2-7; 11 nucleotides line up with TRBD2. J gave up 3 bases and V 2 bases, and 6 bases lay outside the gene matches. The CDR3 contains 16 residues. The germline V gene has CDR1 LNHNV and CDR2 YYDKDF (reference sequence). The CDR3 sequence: CATSRHPLAGDYEQYF. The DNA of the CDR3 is TGTGCCACCAGCAGACACCCACTAGCGGGAGACTACGAGCAGTACTTC.

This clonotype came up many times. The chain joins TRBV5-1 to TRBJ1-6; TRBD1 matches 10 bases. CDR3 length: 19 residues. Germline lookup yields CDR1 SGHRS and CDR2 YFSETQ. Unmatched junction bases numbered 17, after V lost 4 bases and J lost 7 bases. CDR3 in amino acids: CASSRSLGTGVTRNSPLHF. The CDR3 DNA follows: TGCGCCAGCAGCCGATCACTCGGGACAGGGGTTACCAGGAATTCACCCCTCCACTTT.

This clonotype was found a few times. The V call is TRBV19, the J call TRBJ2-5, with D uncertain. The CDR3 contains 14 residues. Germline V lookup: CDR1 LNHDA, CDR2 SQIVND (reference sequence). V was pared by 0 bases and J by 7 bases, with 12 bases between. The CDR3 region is CASSIELQLGTQYF. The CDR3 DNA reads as TGTGCCAGTAGTATAGAACTCCAGCTCGGGACCCAGTACTTC.

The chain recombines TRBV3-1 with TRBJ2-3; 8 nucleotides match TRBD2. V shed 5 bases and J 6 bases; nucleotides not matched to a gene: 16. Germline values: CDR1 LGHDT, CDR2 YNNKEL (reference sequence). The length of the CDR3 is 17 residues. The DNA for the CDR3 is TGTGCCAGCAGCGCCCTCGGAACGGGGGGGCGAATTGATACGCAGTATTTT. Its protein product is CASSALGTGGRIDTQYF.

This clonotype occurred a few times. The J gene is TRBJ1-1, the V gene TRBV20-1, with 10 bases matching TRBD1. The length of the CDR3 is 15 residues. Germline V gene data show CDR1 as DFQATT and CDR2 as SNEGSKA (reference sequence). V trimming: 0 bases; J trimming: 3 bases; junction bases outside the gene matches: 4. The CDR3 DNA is TGCAGTGCTAGAGATCGGACAGGGGGATACACTGAAGCTTTCTTT. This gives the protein CSARDRTGGYTEAFF.

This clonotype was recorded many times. The CDR3, as DNA: TGCGCCAGCAGCTCTCCCCCGGGGGCTGCAGATACGCAGTATTTT. It codes for CASSSPPGAADTQYF. J is TRBJ2-3 and V is TRBV5-1; D might be TRBD1 or TRBD2, each matching 6 bases. The CDR3 has 15 residues. The V gene's germline CDR1 is SGHRS and CDR2 YFSETQ. Trimming shortened V by 3 bases and J by 4 bases, and 15 bases separated the two germline ends.

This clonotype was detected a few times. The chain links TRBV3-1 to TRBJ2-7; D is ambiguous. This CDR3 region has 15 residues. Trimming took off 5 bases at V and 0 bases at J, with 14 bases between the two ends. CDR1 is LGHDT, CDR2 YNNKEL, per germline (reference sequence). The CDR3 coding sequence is TGTGCCAGCAGCAAGACCCTGCCGTCCTCCTACGAGCAGTACTTC. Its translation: CASSKTLPSSYEQYF.

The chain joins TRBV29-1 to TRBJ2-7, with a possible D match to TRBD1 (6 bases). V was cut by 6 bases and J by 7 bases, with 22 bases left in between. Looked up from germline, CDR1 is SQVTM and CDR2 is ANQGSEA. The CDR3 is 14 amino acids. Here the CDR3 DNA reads TGCAGCGTCCGTAGGGGGACATCCCACGGGGAGCAGTACTTC. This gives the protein CSVRRGTSHGEQYF.

The CDR3 reads CASSQELGQGGSPLHF. The CDR3 coding sequence is TGCGCCAGCAGCCAAGAATTAGGACAGGGAGGTTCACCCCTCCACTTT. This chain joins TRBV4-3 and TRBJ1-6, with 8 bases aligning to TRBD1. Germline CDR1 and CDR2: LGHNA and YSLEER. V trimming: 0 bases; J trimming: 9 bases; junction bases outside the gene matches: 7. This CDR3 is built from 16 residues.

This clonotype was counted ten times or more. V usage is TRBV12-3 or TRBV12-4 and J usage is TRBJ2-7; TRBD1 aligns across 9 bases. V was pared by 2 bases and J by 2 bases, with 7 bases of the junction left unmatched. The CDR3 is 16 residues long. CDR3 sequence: CASSLSTRDRAYEQYF. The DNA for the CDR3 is TGTGCCAGCAGTTTATCTACCCGGGACAGGGCCTACGAGCAGTACTTC.